Each of the 27 T cell receptor beta chains below was sequenced from the same sample in a study of vaccination effects on CD4 cells after COVID-19. These receptors have no identified antigens. TCRdb's table, derived via immunoSEQ multiplex PCR, lists solely in-frame clones and lacks some. The data show 60,000 to 75,000 clones, about 69% seen once. Peptide-pool stimulation followed by sequencing identified expanded antigen-specific CD4+ clonotypes in the ViraFEST assay. It was after 10 days of culture that CD4+ T cells were isolated. The person had PCR-confirmed SARS-CoV-2 infection between March and December 2020. The material was CD4+ T cells from PBMCs cultured with HIV peptides, obtained before COVID-19 vaccination. As to subset: HIV-1 Nef peptide pool negative control/reference culture. These receptors came from a human donor who had a prior SARS-CoV-2 infection.

The sample holds a few counts of this clone. The CDR3 spells CASSYLEGTSGDEQFF. In DNA, the CDR3 is TGTGCCAGCAGTTATCTTGAGGGAACGTCAGGTGATGAGCAGTTCTTC. The rearrangement joins TRBV6-6 to TRBJ2-1, with D possibly being TRBD2 (5 bases). V was trimmed by 3 bases and J by 8 bases, leaving 20 bases between them. This CDR3 has 16 residues. Germline assignment: CDR1 MNHNY and CDR2 SVGAGI (reference sequence).

This chain uses TRBV3-1 (or the pseudogene TRBV3-2) with TRBJ2-1; tentatively, D is TRBD1 (7 bases). V dropped 3 bases and J dropped 0 bases, with 18 bases sitting between them. The CDR3 spans 18 residues. The V gene's germline CDR1 is LGHDT and CDR2 YNNKEL (reference sequence). CDR3 amino acids: CASSHTGSRGSSYNEQFF. In DNA form, the CDR3 reads TGTGCCAGCAGCCACACCGGGAGCAGGGGGAGCTCCTACAATGAGCAGTTCTTC.

The chain carries TRBV7-8 and TRBJ2-5; 8 bases fit TRBD2. Germline CDR1 reads SGHVS; CDR2 reads FQNEAQ. The CDR3 extends over 14 amino acids. Germline trimming cut 5 bases from V and 2 bases from J; bases unmatched to any gene: 4. This CDR3 is CASSPTSGQETQYF. CDR3 DNA: TGTGCCAGCAGCCCTACTAGCGGACAAGAGACCCAGTACTTC.

V usage is TRBV5-6 and J usage is TRBJ2-4; D is possibly TRBD2 (5 bases). The length of the CDR3 is 14 residues. V was clipped by 0 bases and J by 7 bases, with 11 bases between them. Germline V lookup: CDR1 SGHDT, CDR2 YYEEEE. DNA of the CDR3: TGTGCCAGCAGCTTGGGTAGCGCAATGAACATTCAGTACTTC. It yields the protein CASSLGSAMNIQYF.

The V gene is TRBV5-6, the J gene TRBJ2-3; D possibly corresponds to TRBD1 (6 bases). This CDR3 spans 15 amino acids. Germline lookup yields CDR1 SGHDT and CDR2 YYEEEE. Trimming removed 4 bases at V and 3 bases at J, with 15 bases between. The CDR3 nucleotides read TGTGCCAGCAGCCCGAGACAGAGGGGGACAGATACGCAGTATTTT. It yields the protein CASSPRQRGTDTQYF.

The V gene is TRBV3-1 (or the pseudogene TRBV3-2), the J gene TRBJ2-7; D is unresolved. Germline values: CDR1 LGHDT, CDR2 YNNKEL (reference sequence). This CDR3 contains 15 residues. V was pared by 1 base and J by 0 bases, with 10 bases between. The CDR3 region is CASSQGHDSSYEQYF. In DNA, the CDR3 is TGTGCCAGCAGCCAAGGGCATGATAGCTCCTACGAGCAGTACTTC.

The chain joins TRBV2 to TRBJ2-3, with no clear D. The germline gives CDR1 SNHLY, CDR2 FYNNEI. The CDR3 has 14 residues. The V and J ends lost 6 bases and 6 bases respectively, with 16 bases between them. The chain's CDR3 is CASSRERLGDTQYF. The CDR3 DNA follows: TGTGCCAGCAGCCGAGAGAGGTTAGGGGATACGCAGTATTTT. Full variable domain (remainder filled in from reference TRBV2 and TRBJ2-3): EPEVTQTPSHQVTQMGQEVILRCVPISNHLYFYWYRQILGQKVEFLVSFYNNEISEKSEIFDDQFSVERPDGSNFTLKIRSTKLEDSAMYFCASSRERLGDTQYFGPGTRLTVL.

This chain joins TRBV30 and TRBJ1-5, with D perhaps matching TRBD1 (6 bases). This CDR3 has 14 amino acids. The germline V and J ends were trimmed by 4 bases and 4 bases, with 14 bases remaining between them. CDR1 is GTSNPN, CDR2 SVGIG, per germline (reference sequence). For the CDR3, the DNA is TGTGCCTGGAAACTTGGGGGGCAAAATCAGCCCCAGCATTTT. Residues: CAWKLGGQNQPQHF.

This clone was seen more than once but under ten times. The chain links TRBV5-1 to TRBJ1-1, with TRBD1 matching over 9 bases. J gave up 5 bases and V 3 bases, and 8 bases lay outside the gene matches. The CDR3 extends over 15 amino acids. Germline CDR1 is SGHRS and CDR2 is YFSETQ. CDR3 DNA: TGCGCCAGCAGCTCCACAGGGGGCGTTGGGACTGAAGCTTTCTTT. Translation: CASSSTGGVGTEAFF. The full variable domain, in which reference TRBV5-1 and TRBJ1-1 provide the parts outside the CDR3, is KAGVTQTPRYLIKTRGQQVTLSCSPISGHRSVSWYQQTPGQGLQFLFEYFSETQRNKGNFPGRFSGRQFSNSRSEMNVSTLELGDSALYLCASSSTGGVGTEAFFGQGTRLTVV.

This clone was counted only a few times. This sequence joins TRBV27 and TRBJ1-1, with TRBD1 identical over 7 bases. This CDR3 spans 12 amino acids. Per the germline V gene, CDR1 is MNHEY and CDR2 is SMNVEV (reference sequence). The V segment lost 5 bases and the J segment 8 bases; nucleotides outside the gene matches: 5. The CDR3 DNA reads as TGTGCCAGCAGTAGACAGGGAGCAGAAGCTTTCTTT. Its protein product is CASSRQGAEAFF.

This chain connects TRBV18 to TRBJ1-6, with unresolved D. Germline V gives CDR1 KGHSH, CDR2 LQKENI. This CDR3 has 15 amino acids. Trimming pared 0 bases from V and 10 bases from J, leaving 13 bases between. CDR3 amino acids: CASSPPMGSRSPLHF. CDR3 nucleotide sequence: TGTGCCAGCTCACCACCGATGGGTTCCCGGTCACCCCTCCACTTT.

This clone was found once. Here the CDR3 DNA reads TGTGCCAGCAGTTACTCGATTTTCACAGGCACCGCAACTAATGAAAAACTGTTTTTT. Amino acids: CASSYSIFTGTATNEKLFF. J is TRBJ1-4 and V is TRBV6-2 or TRBV6-3, with TRBD1 as a possible D gene (5 bases). The CDR3 is 19 residues long. The germline V gene encodes CDR1 MNHEY and CDR2 SVGEGT. V was cut by 0 bases and J by 0 bases, with 17 bases left in between.

The rearrangement uses TRBV7-6 and TRBJ2-2, with a tentative D call TRBD2 (7 bases). This CDR3 spans 16 amino acids. V was clipped by 2 bases and J by 6 bases, with 16 bases between them. The germline V gene encodes CDR1 SGHVS and CDR2 FNYEAQ. Here the CDR3 DNA reads TGTGCCAGCAGCTTAAGGGGGGGGCAGGGCCCCGGGGAGCTGTTTTTT. Its protein is CASSLRGGQGPGELFF.

This clone was counted between two and nine times. V and J are TRBV5-1 and TRBJ2-7; no firm D call. Germline V gene data show CDR1 as SGHRS and CDR2 as YFSETQ. Trimming removed 0 bases at V and 2 bases at J, with 12 bases between. This CDR3 spans 15 amino acids. CDR3 nucleotide sequence: TGCGCCAGCAGCTTGGCCACACAGAGAACCTACGAGCAGTACTTC. Translated, it gives CASSLATQRTYEQYF.

There are a few counts of this clone. The chain recombines TRBV9 with TRBJ2-1, with 8 bases aligning to TRBD1. Germline V gene data show CDR1 as SGDLS and CDR2 as YYNGEE. Losses at the gene ends were 5 bases for V and 2 bases for J; bases not matched to a gene: 6. This CDR3 spans 15 amino acids. CDR3 sequence (DNA): TGTGCCAGCAGGGCCGGACAGGGTCCCTACAATGAGCAGTTCTTC. This sequence encodes CASRAGQGPYNEQFF.

As DNA, the CDR3 is TGTGCCTGGAGTGTAAGACGGCGCGGCCTCTATGGCTACACCTTC. As protein: CAWSVRRRGLYGYTF. The V gene is TRBV30, the J gene TRBJ1-2; D is undetermined. Trimming shortened V by 0 bases and J by 4 bases, and 15 bases separated the two germline ends. The germline V gene has CDR1 GTSNPN and CDR2 SVGIG (reference sequence). The CDR3 loop spans 15 amino acids. Complete variable domain (other parts from reference TRBV30 and TRBJ1-2): SQTIHQWPATLVQPVGSPLSLECTVEGTSNPNLYWYRQAAGRGLQLLFYSVGIGQISSEVPQNLSASRPQDRQFILSSKKLLLSDSGFYLCAWSVRRRGLYGYTFGSGTRLTVV.

The J gene is TRBJ2-7, the V gene TRBV11-2; D gene ambiguous. The CDR3 sequence is 11 residues long. The germline CDR1 and CDR2 sequences are SGHAT and FQNNGV. V was trimmed by 5 bases and J by 5 bases, leaving 7 bases between them. The CDR3 sequence is CASSKRNEQYF. The DNA for the CDR3 is TGTGCCAGCAGCAAAAGAAACGAGCAGTACTTC. The whole variable domain, remainder taken from reference TRBV11-2 and TRBJ2-7, is EAGVAQSPRYKIIEKRQSVAFWCNPISGHATLYWYQQILGQGPKLLIQFQNNGVVDDSQLPKDRFSAERLKGVDSTLKIQPAKLEDSAVYLCASSKRNEQYFGPGTRLTVT.

The chain has TRBV5-1 and TRBJ2-3; 10 bases fit TRBD2. Germline CDR1 SGHRS, CDR2 YFSETQ. The trim removed 3 bases at V and 0 bases at J, leaving 4 bases unmatched. The CDR3 totals 16 residues. CDR3: CASSSGLAASTDTQYF. The CDR3 DNA follows: TGCGCCAGCAGCTCCGGACTAGCGGCTAGCACAGATACGCAGTATTTT.

The J gene is TRBJ2-2, the V gene TRBV25-1, with 8 bases lining up with TRBD2. From germline, CDR1 is MGHDK and CDR2 SYGVNS. After removal of 6 bases from V and 1 base from J, the junction contained 1 base not matched to a gene. The CDR3 runs 14 residues. The CDR3 sequence is CASRLAGNTGELFF. The CDR3 nucleotides are TGTGCCAGCAGGCTAGCGGGGAACACCGGGGAGCTGTTTTTT. The whole variable domain, filled in from reference TRBV25-1 and TRBJ2-2, reads EADIYQTPRYLVIGTGKKITLECSQTMGHDKMYWYQQDPGMELHLIHYSYGVNSTEKGDLSSESTVSRIRTEHFPLTLESARPSHTSQYLCASRLAGNTGELFFGEGSRLTVL.

The CDR3 sequence: CAKERPNYGYTF. The DNA for the CDR3 is TGTGCGAAGGAGAGACCTAACTATGGCTACACCTTC. This rearrangement joins TRBV30 to TRBJ1-2; D not resolved. CDR3 size: 12 residues. The V gene's germline CDR1 is GTSNPN and CDR2 SVGIG (reference sequence).

The rearrangement joins TRBV7-2 to TRBJ2-2; 8 nucleotides match TRBD2. Germline V lookup: CDR1 SGHTA, CDR2 FQGNSA. The J segment lost 6 bases and the V segment lost 4 bases, leaving 7 bases of the junction unmatched. The CDR3 runs to 15 residues. The CDR3 nucleotides read TGTGCCAGCAGCTCACCGGGGGGGGGAGCCGGGGAGCTGTTTTTT. Translated: CASSSPGGGAGELFF.

The rearrangement uses TRBV3-1 (or the pseudogene TRBV3-2) and TRBJ1-2; unclear D gene. Trimming pared 0 bases from V and 13 bases from J, leaving 18 bases between. Looked up from germline, CDR1 is LGHDT and CDR2 is YNNKEL (reference sequence). The CDR3 totals 14 residues. CDR3 DNA: TGTGCCAGCAGCCAAGAGGTAGGAACCATGGTGATCACCTTC. It is translated as CASSQEVGTMVITF.

This chain links TRBV24-1 with TRBJ1-5, with D possibly matching TRBD1 (5 bases). CDR1 KGHDR and CDR2 SFDVKD come from the germline V gene. V lost 2 bases, J lost 2 bases, and 12 bases lay in between. This CDR3 is built from 16 residues. As DNA, the CDR3 is TGTGCCACCAGTGATTCGGTCCCCAGGGGCAATCAGCCCCAGCATTTT. It is translated as CATSDSVPRGNQPQHF.

This chain links TRBV19 with TRBJ1-4; D is unresolved. CDR1 and CDR2 from the germline V gene are LNHDA and SQIVND (reference sequence). V lost 4 bases to trimming and J lost 7 bases, with 16 bases between them. This CDR3 spans 15 amino acids. CDR3 DNA sequence: TGTGCCAGTAGTAACACCGGGATCAGGACTGAAAAACTGTTTTTT. Encoded protein: CASSNTGIRTEKLFF.

The V gene is TRBV30, the J gene TRBJ2-7; D perhaps matches TRBD1 (6 bases). The CDR3 is 14 residues long. Germline loops: CDR1 GTSNPN, CDR2 SVGIG (reference sequence). Trimming shortened V by 0 bases and J by 2 bases, and 11 bases separated the two germline ends. The CDR3 loop is CAWSVQGGTYEQYF. DNA of the CDR3: TGTGCCTGGAGTGTACAGGGTGGGACCTACGAGCAGTACTTC.

The chain combines TRBV5-1 with TRBJ1-1; 8 bases are shared with TRBD1. Germline CDR1 and CDR2: SGHRS and YFSETQ. This CDR3 comprises 14 residues. V was pared by 4 bases and J by 4 bases, with 6 bases of the junction left unmatched. The CDR3 is CASSGTGPVTEAFF. Written as DNA, the CDR3 is TGCGCCAGCAGCGGGACAGGTCCGGTCACTGAAGCTTTCTTT.

The J gene is TRBJ2-7, the V gene TRBV6-5, with 9 bases matching TRBD1. CDR1 is MNHEY and CDR2 is SVGAGI in the germline V gene. V trimming: 3 bases; J trimming: 5 bases; junction bases outside the gene matches: 8. CDR3 length: 15 amino acids. CDR3 residues: CASSYAGQGYHEQYF. DNA for the CDR3: TGTGCCAGCAGTTATGCCGGACAGGGGTACCACGAGCAGTACTTC.